Shown below are 9 T cell receptor beta chains from a single sample sequenced in a study of radiotherapy plus CTLA-4 blockade in lung cancer. The assay was immunoSEQ multiplex PCR, and TCRdb's table has in-frame clones only and misses some. The sample contains 35,000 or so clones, around 83% of which appear only once. Sample: peripheral blood, taken from a patient treated with radiotherapy plus ipilimumab. These receptors were obtained from a human donor with non-small cell lung cancer who had stable disease on radiotherapy plus ipilimumab.

CDR3 amino acids: CASSSGTSGFSYEQYF. The CDR3 DNA sequence: TGTGCCAGCAGTTCCGGGACTAGCGGCTTCTCCTACGAGCAGTACTTC. This chain links TRBV7-2 with TRBJ2-7, with 11 bases aligning to TRBD2. The V gene end was trimmed by 6 bases and the J gene end by 0 bases; junction bases not matched to a gene: 7. This CDR3 comprises 16 residues. Germline lookup yields CDR1 SGHTA and CDR2 FQGNSA.

J is TRBJ2-1 and V is TRBV13; the match to TRBD2 covers 15 bases. Per germline, CDR1 PRHDT and CDR2 FYEKMQ (reference sequence). V lost 5 bases and J lost 8; bases outside the gene matches: 10. This CDR3 is 17 amino acids long. CDR3 in amino acids: CASSPGLAGGVEDEQFF. The CDR3 DNA sequence: TGTGCCAGCAGCCCCGGACTAGCGGGAGGGGTGGAGGATGAGCAGTTCTTC.

V is TRBV7-9 and J is TRBJ2-1, with 9 bases matching TRBD2. CDR1 and CDR2 (germline): SEHNR, FQNEAQ (reference sequence). The CDR3 contains 19 residues. Unmatched junction bases numbered 14, after V lost 2 bases and J lost 3 bases. The CDR3 DNA follows: TGTGCCAGCAGCTTAATCGGTTGGTCTAGCGGGATAATCTACAATGAGCAGTTCTTC. Amino acids: CASSLIGWSSGIIYNEQFF. The whole variable domain, remainder taken from reference TRBV7-9 and TRBJ2-1, is DTGVSQNPRHKITKRGQNVTFRCDPISEHNRLYWYRQTLGQGPEFLTYFQNEAQLEKSRLLSDRFSAERPKGSFSTLEIQRTEQGDSAMYLCASSLIGWSSGIIYNEQFFGPGTRLTVL.

CDR3 sequence reads: CASSVGGSREADTQYF. DNA for the CDR3: TGTGCCAGCAGCGTAGGAGGGTCCAGGGAGGCAGATACGCAGTATTTT. The genes are TRBV9 and TRBJ2-3, with D perhaps TRBD2 (6 bases). V was clipped by 0 bases and J by 4 bases, with 15 bases between them. This CDR3 region has 16 residues. CDR1 and CDR2 (germline): SGDLS, YYNGEE.

This clone was seen a handful of times. This sequence joins TRBV6-6 and TRBJ1-1; D is possibly TRBD1 (6 bases). Germline V CDR1 and CDR2: MNHNY, SVGAGI (reference sequence). This CDR3 spans 15 amino acids. The V gene lost 5 bases and the J gene lost 3 bases, with 16 bases spanning the gap. CDR3 sequence reads: CASSPQQGIDTEAFF. The CDR3 nucleotides are TGTGCCAGCAGTCCCCAACAGGGAATAGACACTGAAGCTTTCTTT.

This chain joins TRBV7-9 and TRBJ2-1; TRBD1 matches at 7 bases. With 5 bases clipped from V and 4 bases from J, the junction kept 8 bases outside the gene matches. The CDR3 loop spans 15 amino acids. CDR1 and CDR2 from the germline V gene are SEHNR and FQNEAQ (reference sequence). The CDR3 here is CASSPTGARYNEQFF. CDR3 coding DNA: TGTGCCAGCAGCCCTACAGGGGCTCGGTACAATGAGCAGTTCTTC.

The chain is built from TRBV6-1 and TRBJ2-7; weak D call: TRBD1 (5 bases). Germline-derived CDR1 and CDR2 are MNHNS and SASEGT. The CDR3 loop spans 12 amino acids. The germline V and J ends were trimmed by 5 bases and 2 bases, with 7 bases remaining between them. CDR3 in amino acids: CASSSGTYEQYF. In DNA form, the CDR3 reads TGTGCCAGCAGTTCAGGGACCTACGAGCAGTACTTC.

V usage is TRBV27 and J usage is TRBJ1-1; unclear D gene. V gave up 2 bases and J gave up 0 bases, with 7 bases separating them. CDR3 size: 14 residues. Germline CDR1 MNHEY, CDR2 SMNVEV (reference sequence). CDR3 sequence reads: CASSLEGMNTEAFF. The DNA for the CDR3 is TGTGCCAGCAGTTTAGAGGGAATGAACACTGAAGCTTTCTTT.

This chain uses TRBV2 with TRBJ2-7; D is unresolved. This CDR3 has 11 amino acids. Germline V CDR1 and CDR2: SNHLY, FYNNEI. Between the trimmed V and J ends, which lost 3 bases and 5 bases, there was a span of 5 bases. The CDR3 DNA follows: TGTGCCAGCAGTGATCTTCACGAGCAGTACTTC. Translation gives CASSDLHEQYF.